A single sample is the source of the 32 T cell receptor beta chains below, sequenced in a study of cytomegalovirus exposure and HLA in healthy donors. The PCR made use of 60 Vbeta and 13 Jbeta primers. TCRdb's copy holds only in-frame clones and misses some; the assay was immunoSEQ multiplex PCR. The sample yields approximately 88,000 clones, roughly three quarters seen once. Sequenced input: PBMCs. The receptors derive from a male donor in good health and CMV-seronegative.

The V gene is TRBV6-1, the J gene TRBJ1-2, with 8 bases aligning to TRBD1. The CDR3 has 16 residues. V lost 3 bases to trimming and J lost 4 bases; unmatched junction nucleotides: 10. Germline CDR1 and CDR2: MNHNS and SASEGT. CDR3 DNA sequence: TGTGCCAGCAGTGAGATGGCGCAGGGGGCGGCCTATGGCTACACCTTC. This sequence encodes CASSEMAQGAAYGYTF.

The V gene is TRBV27, the J gene TRBJ1-4; TRBD1 aligns across 7 bases. This CDR3 is built from 13 residues. Germline V CDR1 and CDR2: MNHEY, SMNVEV (reference sequence). The ends lost 4 bases at V and 11 bases at J; junction bases unmatched: 7. CDR3 bases: TGTGCCAGCAGTTCTGGGACAGCACGGAAACTGTTTTTT. Encoded protein: CASSSGTARKLFF.

The chain links TRBV4-1 to TRBJ2-3; 7 nucleotides line up with TRBD2. Trimming removed 1 base from V and 8 bases from J; junction bases left unmatched: 12. The CDR3 contains 16 residues. The germline CDR1 and CDR2 sequences are MGHRA and YSYEKL. CDR3: CASSQGGLTGGGTQYF. CDR3 nucleotides: TGCGCCAGCAGCCAAGGGGGACTAACGGGGGGAGGTACGCAGTATTTT.

The chain uses TRBV7-9 and TRBJ2-7; 13 bases line up with TRBD2. J lost 1 base, V lost 5 bases, and 2 bases had no gene match. CDR3 length: 15 amino acids. The germline V gene encodes CDR1 SEHNR and CDR2 FQNEAQ (reference sequence). CDR3 loop: CASSPTSGGSYEQYF. CDR3 DNA: TGTGCCAGCAGCCCGACTAGCGGGGGGTCCTACGAGCAGTACTTC.

This clone appeared once. This chain joins TRBV7-9 and TRBJ1-1, with 7 nucleotides matching TRBD1. The V gene's germline CDR1 is SEHNR and CDR2 FQNEAQ (reference sequence). V trimming: 4 bases; J trimming: 1 base; junction bases outside the gene matches: 15. The CDR3 runs to 18 residues. The CDR3 loop is CASSYTGGTGAWNTEAFF. In DNA form, the CDR3 reads TGTGCCAGCAGCTATACGGGCGGAACAGGGGCCTGGAACACTGAAGCTTTCTTT.

V gene TRBV7-8 combines with J gene TRBJ2-1; 13 bases match TRBD2. The germline CDR1 and CDR2 sequences are SGHVS and FQNEAQ. Trimming at V came to 1 base and at J to 8 bases, leaving 8 bases not matched to a gene. The CDR3 sequence is 17 residues long. The CDR3 DNA reads TGTGCCAGCAGCTTAGGTGGGACTAGCGGGACATGGGATGAGCAGTTCTTC. Its protein is CASSLGGTSGTWDEQFF.

The V and J genes are TRBV11-2 and TRBJ2-7, with 12 bases lining up with TRBD2. Germline assignment: CDR1 SGHAT and CDR2 FQNNGV. The junction had 10 bases not matched to a gene; V was cut back by 6 bases and J by 7 bases. There are 15 residues in the CDR3. The CDR3 protein is CASRSSGRATGEQYF. The CDR3 DNA follows: TGTGCCAGCAGGTCTAGCGGGAGGGCCACTGGGGAGCAGTACTTC.

The V call is TRBV11-2, the J call TRBJ2-7, with TRBD1 matching over 9 bases. After removal of 1 base from V and 3 bases from J, the junction contained 13 bases not matched to a gene. Per germline, CDR1 SGHAT and CDR2 FQNNGV. The CDR3 consists of 18 residues. The CDR3: CASSLVRIGSGQGYEQYF. CDR3 nucleotide sequence: TGTGCCAGCAGCTTAGTACGAATCGGTTCGGGACAGGGCTACGAGCAGTACTTC. The full variable domain, its missing parts supplied by reference TRBV11-2 and TRBJ2-7, is EAGVAQSPRYKIIEKRQSVAFWCNPISGHATLYWYQQILGQGPKLLIQFQNNGVVDDSQLPKDRFSAERLKGVDSTLKIQPAKLEDSAVYLCASSLVRIGSGQGYEQYFGPGTRLTVT.

The chain is built from TRBV20-1 and TRBJ1-1; D uncertain. V shed 5 bases and J shed 4 bases, with 8 bases lying between them. Germline lookup yields CDR1 DFQATT and CDR2 SNEGSKA (reference sequence). This CDR3 has 11 amino acids. The CDR3 here is CSAVPGTEAFF. CDR3 DNA: TGCAGTGCTGTTCCGGGCACTGAAGCTTTCTTT.

The chain has TRBV11-2 and TRBJ2-1, with 11 bases aligning to TRBD2. The germline gives CDR1 SGHAT, CDR2 FQNNGV. CDR3 length: 16 amino acids. With V trimmed by 5 bases and J by 6 bases, 9 bases remained unmatched. The CDR3 sequence: CASSTRLAGRGNEQFF. In DNA, the CDR3 is TGTGCCAGCAGCACAAGACTAGCGGGGAGGGGCAATGAGCAGTTCTTC. Full variable domain (missing parts from reference TRBV11-2 and TRBJ2-1): EAGVAQSPRYKIIEKRQSVAFWCNPISGHATLYWYQQILGQGPKLLIQFQNNGVVDDSQLPKDRFSAERLKGVDSTLKIQPAKLEDSAVYLCASSTRLAGRGNEQFFGPGTRLTVL.

This clone has just a few counts. The chain is built from TRBV7-2 and TRBJ2-3; maybe TRBD1 (6 bases). Germline V gene data show CDR1 as SGHTA and CDR2 as FQGNSA. This CDR3 spans 14 amino acids. V lost 5 bases to trimming and J lost 1 base, with 10 bases between them. The CDR3 loop is CASSPRQGTDTQYF. Here the CDR3 DNA reads TGTGCCAGCAGCCCCCGACAGGGCACAGATACGCAGTATTTT. Full variable domain (outside the CDR3, taken from reference TRBV7-2 and TRBJ2-3): GAGVSQSPSNKVTEKGKDVELRCDPISGHTALYWYRQSLGQGLEFLIYFQGNSAPDKSGLPSDRFSAERTGGSVSTLTIQRTQQEDSAVYLCASSPRQGTDTQYFGPGTRLTVL.

The CDR3: CASSQDRGGSKGNEQFF. The DNA of the CDR3 is TGCGCCAGCAGCCAAGATCGGGGCGGGAGCAAGGGCAATGAGCAGTTCTTC. The rearrangement uses TRBV4-3 and TRBJ2-1; 7 nucleotides match TRBD2. The ends lost 0 bases at V and 6 bases at J; junction bases unmatched: 11. CDR3 length: 17 amino acids. Germline assignment: CDR1 LGHNA and CDR2 YSLEER.

This chain links TRBV7-9 with TRBJ1-1; possible D gene TRBD1, 6 bases. V gave up 2 bases and J gave up 4 bases, with 14 bases separating them. This CDR3 has 15 residues. Germline V lookup: CDR1 SEHNR, CDR2 FQNEAQ (reference sequence). CDR3 residues: CASSLKGGAGTEAFF. DNA for the CDR3: TGTGCCAGCAGCTTAAAGGGGGGGGCTGGCACTGAAGCTTTCTTT.

This chain connects TRBV14 to TRBJ2-6, with 7 bases identical to TRBD1. Trimming removed 4 bases from V and 0 bases from J; junction bases left unmatched: 9. CDR1 and CDR2 from the germline V gene are SGHDN and FVKESK. CDR3 length equals 18 residues. CDR3 in amino acids: CASSRLQGQSSGANVLTF. The CDR3 DNA reads TGTGCCAGCAGCCGCCTCCAGGGACAGAGCTCTGGGGCCAACGTCCTGACTTTC.

The J gene is TRBJ2-5, the V gene TRBV10-1; TRBD2 matches at 10 bases. The CDR3 consists of 16 residues. CDR1 is WNHNN, CDR2 SYGVQD, per germline (reference sequence). V was clipped by 3 bases and J by 4 bases; unmatched bases: 8. CDR3 sequence: CASSDSVAGGRETQYF. DNA of the CDR3: TGCGCCAGCAGTGATTCCGTAGCGGGAGGTCGAGAGACCCAGTACTTC.

The genes are TRBV27 and TRBJ2-7, with a possible D match to TRBD1 (5 bases). The CDR3 totals 16 residues. The V end was cut by 6 bases, the J end by 6 bases, with 24 bases between. Germline CDR1 MNHEY, CDR2 SMNVEV (reference sequence). The CDR3 loop is CASRPRFGASFLEQYF. As DNA, the CDR3 is TGTGCCAGCAGGCCACGCTTTGGGGCCTCGTTTCTCGAGCAGTACTTC.

The J gene is TRBJ1-3, the V gene TRBV7-2; D possibly corresponds to TRBD1 (5 bases). Germline CDR1 and CDR2: SGHTA and FQGNSA. The CDR3 sequence is 14 residues long. Trimming removed 6 bases at V and 0 bases at J, with 9 bases between. CDR3 residues: CASRGTFSGNTIYF. CDR3 DNA: TGTGCCAGCAGGGGGACTTTCTCTGGAAACACCATATATTTT.

V and J are TRBV2 and TRBJ2-1; D might be TRBD2 (5 bases). The V end was cut by 2 bases, the J end by 0 bases, with 11 bases between. Germline V gives CDR1 SNHLY, CDR2 FYNNEI. This CDR3 has 16 amino acids. In nucleotides, the CDR3 is TGTGCCAGCAGTGAAACTGGAGGAAGCTCCTACAATGAGCAGTTCTTC. This codes for CASSETGGSSYNEQFF.

V and J are TRBV2 and TRBJ2-3; tentative D call: TRBD2 (5 bases). The CDR3 contains 16 residues. Germline CDR1 reads SNHLY; CDR2 reads FYNNEI. Trimming left V 10 bases short and J 1 base short, with 21 bases between. CDR3 in amino acids: CAITRKLVGRTDTQYF. The CDR3 coding sequence is TGTGCCATCACCCGAAAACTAGTAGGGCGCACAGATACGCAGTATTTT.

The genes are TRBV7-2 and TRBJ2-3; D is perhaps TRBD2 (5 bases). Germline V gives CDR1 SGHTA, CDR2 FQGNSA. This CDR3 comprises 16 residues. Trimming left V 3 bases short and J 1 base short, with 14 bases between. Here the CDR3 reads CASSFGTQAGTDTQYF. Written as DNA, the CDR3 is TGTGCCAGCAGCTTCGGAACACAAGCGGGCACAGATACGCAGTATTTT.

This sequence joins TRBV28 and TRBJ2-1; unclear D gene. The germline V gene has CDR1 MDHEN and CDR2 SYDVKM. This CDR3 contains 12 residues. V was shortened by 8 bases and J by 0 bases, with 5 bases between the two germline ends. The CDR3 reads CASVSSYNEQFF. CDR3 in DNA: TGTGCCAGCGTGAGCTCCTACAATGAGCAGTTCTTC.

As DNA, the CDR3 is TGTGCCAGCAGCTTACTAGCTAACTATGGCTACACCTTC. Amino acids: CASSLLANYGYTF. The rearrangement uses TRBV7-3 and TRBJ1-2; D is uncertain. Germline loops: CDR1 SGHTA, CDR2 FQGTGA. Trimming cost V 2 bases and J 0 bases, with 4 bases left between them. This CDR3 is 13 amino acids long.

This clone appeared a single time. The chain couples TRBV28 to TRBJ1-5, with no clear D. Germline V gene sequence: CDR1 MDHEN, CDR2 SYDVKM. Trimming took off 4 bases at V and 5 bases at J, with 6 bases between the two ends. The CDR3 sequence is 12 residues long. CDR3 sequence (DNA): TGTGCCAGCAGTTGGTTAGATCAGCCCCAGCATTTT. It is translated as CASSWLDQPQHF.

This clone was counted once. The rearrangement uses TRBV29-1 and TRBJ2-3, with 13 bases lining up with TRBD2. V shed 6 bases and J 4 bases; nucleotides not matched to a gene: 7. Germline CDR1 reads SQVTM; CDR2 reads ANQGSEA. CDR3 size: 15 residues. The CDR3 loop is CSVTGLAGNADTQYF. In DNA form, the CDR3 reads TGCAGCGTCACGGGACTAGCGGGGAACGCAGATACGCAGTATTTT.

Turning to this clone: Compared with germline, one end of the junction differs, possibly owing to a read error. The CDR3 DNA reads as TGCGCCAGCAGCTCCGATGACAGGTCGGGCTATGTCTACACCTTC. Protein product: CASSSDDRSGYVYTF. The chain links TRBV5-1 to TRBJ1-2, with D possibly being TRBD1 (6 bases). The CDR3 has 15 amino acids. CDR1 SGHRS and CDR2 YFSETQ come from the germline V gene.

The chain couples TRBV19 to TRBJ1-4; D unresolved. Trimming took off 9 bases at V and 3 bases at J, with 14 bases between the two ends. The CDR3 runs to 14 residues. Germline V CDR1 and CDR2: LNHDA, SQIVND (reference sequence). The CDR3 coding sequence is TGTGCCAGCATGGCCCGAGCGGCTAATGAAAAACTGTTTTTT. Protein sequence: CASMARAANEKLFF.

The V call is TRBV6-4, the J call TRBJ1-1, with D unclear. V was clipped by 8 bases and J by 5 bases, with 18 bases between them. The V gene's germline CDR1 is MRHNA and CDR2 SNTAGT. The CDR3 contains 14 residues. CDR3 residues: CASRASTAVTEAFF. The CDR3 nucleotides read TGTGCCAGCCGCGCCTCGACGGCGGTAACTGAAGCTTTCTTT.

CDR3 sequence (DNA): TGTGCCAGCAGTGGAACTCGACAGGGGAGCTCCTACAATGAGCAGTTCTTC. Translating it yields CASSGTRQGSSYNEQFF. The V gene is TRBV28, the J gene TRBJ2-1; 8 bases agree with TRBD1. The germline CDR1 and CDR2 sequences are MDHEN and SYDVKM. The CDR3 sequence is 17 residues long. Trimming cost V 5 bases and J 0 bases; bases outside gene matches: 9.

This chain uses TRBV7-9 with TRBJ2-6; no definite D call. The CDR3 totals 14 residues. Germline CDR1 and CDR2: SEHNR and FQNEAQ (reference sequence). The V end lost 3 bases, the J end lost 4 bases, and 7 bases lay between the germline ends. The CDR3 bases are TGTGCCAGCAGCTTGCAGGCGGGGGCCAACGTCCTGACTTTC. Protein product: CASSLQAGANVLTF.

This clone was seen only once. The rearrangement joins TRBV28 to TRBJ2-7; maybe TRBD1 (6 bases). The CDR3 covers 12 residues. V dropped 7 bases and J dropped 5 bases, with 12 bases sitting between them. Germline-derived CDR1 and CDR2 are MDHEN and SYDVKM. In nucleotides, the CDR3 is TGTGCCAGCACTCGGCAGGGGCACGAGCAGTACTTC. Translating it yields CASTRQGHEQYF.

The J gene is TRBJ1-4, the V gene TRBV5-1; D gene unclear. The CDR3 runs to 15 residues. V lost 4 bases and J lost 0, with 10 bases in between. CDR1 SGHRS and CDR2 YFSETQ come from the germline V gene. The chain's CDR3 is CASSPTDATNEKLFF. CDR3 bases: TGCGCCAGCAGCCCCACAGATGCAACTAATGAAAAACTGTTTTTT.

The V gene is TRBV19, the J gene TRBJ1-3, with TRBD1 matching over 9 bases. CDR3 length: 16 amino acids. The V and J ends lost 5 bases and 0 bases, in that order; junction bases with no gene match: 5. Germline values: CDR1 LNHDA, CDR2 SQIVND (reference sequence). The CDR3 nucleotides read TGTGCCAGTAGTCGACAGGGGGATCACTCTGGAAACACCATATATTTT. Its protein is CASSRQGDHSGNTIYF.